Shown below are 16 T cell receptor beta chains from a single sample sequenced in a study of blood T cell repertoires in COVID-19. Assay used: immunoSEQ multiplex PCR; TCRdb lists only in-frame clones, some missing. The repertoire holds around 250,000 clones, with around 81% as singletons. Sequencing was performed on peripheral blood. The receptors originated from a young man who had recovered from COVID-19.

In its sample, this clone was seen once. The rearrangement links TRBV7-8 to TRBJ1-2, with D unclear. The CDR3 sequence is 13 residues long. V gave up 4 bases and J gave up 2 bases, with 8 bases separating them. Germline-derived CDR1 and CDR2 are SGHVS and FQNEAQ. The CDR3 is CASSSWANYGYTF. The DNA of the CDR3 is TGTGCCAGCAGCTCTTGGGCAAACTATGGCTACACCTTC.

This chain's CDR3 is CASIGLGGRDTQYF. In DNA form, the CDR3 reads TGTGCCAGTATAGGGTTAGGGGGTCGGGATACGCAGTATTTT. J is TRBJ2-3 and V is TRBV27, with D possibly being TRBD1 (6 bases). Per germline, CDR1 MNHEY and CDR2 SMNVEV (reference sequence). V was shortened by 9 bases and J by 6 bases, with 19 bases between the two germline ends. The CDR3 covers 14 residues.

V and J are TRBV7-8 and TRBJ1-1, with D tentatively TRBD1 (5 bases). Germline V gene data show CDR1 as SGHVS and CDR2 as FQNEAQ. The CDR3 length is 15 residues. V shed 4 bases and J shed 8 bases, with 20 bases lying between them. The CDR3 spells CASSSDSVSGLEAFF. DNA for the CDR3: TGTGCCAGCAGCTCAGACAGTGTATCAGGGCTCGAAGCTTTCTTT.

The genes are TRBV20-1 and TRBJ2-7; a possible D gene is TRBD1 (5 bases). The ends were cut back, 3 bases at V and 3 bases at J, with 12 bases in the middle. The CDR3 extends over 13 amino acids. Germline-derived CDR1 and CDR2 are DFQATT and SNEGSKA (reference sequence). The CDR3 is CSASRQGSYEQYF. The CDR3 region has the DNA TGCAGTGCTAGTCGCCAGGGAAGCTACGAGCAGTACTTC.

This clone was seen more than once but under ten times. The CDR3 loop is CASSLNTGTGGFYGYTF. The CDR3 DNA is TGTGCCAGCAGCTTAAATACCGGGACAGGGGGCTTCTATGGCTACACCTTC. V gene TRBV7-8 combines with J gene TRBJ1-2; 12 bases agree with TRBD1. Germline lookup yields CDR1 SGHVS and CDR2 FQNEAQ. The CDR3 spans 17 residues. The ends lost 2 bases at V and 4 bases at J; junction bases unmatched: 8.

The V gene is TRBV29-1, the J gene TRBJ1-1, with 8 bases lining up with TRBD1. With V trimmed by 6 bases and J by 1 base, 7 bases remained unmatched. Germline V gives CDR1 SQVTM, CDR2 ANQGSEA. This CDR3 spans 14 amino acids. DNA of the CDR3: TGCAGCGTCGAAACTGGACAGGGGAACACTGAAGCTTTCTTT. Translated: CSVETGQGNTEAFF.

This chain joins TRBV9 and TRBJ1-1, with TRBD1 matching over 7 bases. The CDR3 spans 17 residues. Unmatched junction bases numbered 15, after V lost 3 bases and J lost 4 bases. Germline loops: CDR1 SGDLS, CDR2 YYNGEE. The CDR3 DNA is TGTGCCAGCAGCGCGCCGACAGGGCTGGTCCCTGTCACTGAAGCTTTCTTT. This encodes CASSAPTGLVPVTEAFF.

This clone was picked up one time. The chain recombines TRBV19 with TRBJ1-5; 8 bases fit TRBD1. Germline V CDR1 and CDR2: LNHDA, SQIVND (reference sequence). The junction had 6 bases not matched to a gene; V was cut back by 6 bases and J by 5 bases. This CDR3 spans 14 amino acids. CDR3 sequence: CASRIGQGHQPQHF. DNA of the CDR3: TGTGCCAGTAGAATCGGACAGGGCCATCAGCCCCAGCATTTT.

CDR3 protein: CASSLTGLMNTEAFF. The CDR3 bases are TGTGCCAGCAGCCTAACGGGACTTATGAACACTGAAGCTTTCTTT. The chain carries TRBV11-2 and TRBJ1-1; maybe TRBD1 (5 bases). V dropped 5 bases and J dropped 0 bases, with 13 bases sitting between them. The germline gives CDR1 SGHAT, CDR2 FQNNGV. The CDR3 loop spans 15 amino acids.

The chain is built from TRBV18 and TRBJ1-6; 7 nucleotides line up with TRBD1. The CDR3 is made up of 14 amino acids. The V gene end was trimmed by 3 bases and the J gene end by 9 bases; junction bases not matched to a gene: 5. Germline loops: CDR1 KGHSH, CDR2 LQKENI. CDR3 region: CASSPLGQSSPLHF. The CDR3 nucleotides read TGTGCCAGCTCACCCTTGGGACAGAGTTCACCCCTCCACTTT.

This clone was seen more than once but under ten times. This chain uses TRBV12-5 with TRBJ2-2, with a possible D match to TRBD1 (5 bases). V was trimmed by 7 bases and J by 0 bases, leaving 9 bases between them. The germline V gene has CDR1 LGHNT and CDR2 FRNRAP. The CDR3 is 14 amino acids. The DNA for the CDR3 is TGTGCTAGTGCCCCAGGGTCGAACACCGGGGAGCTGTTTTTT. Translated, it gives CASAPGSNTGELFF. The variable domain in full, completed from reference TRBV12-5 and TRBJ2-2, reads DARVTQTPRHKVTEMGQEVTMRCQPILGHNTVFWYRQTMMQGLELLAYFRNRAPLDDSGMPKDRFSAEMPDATLATLKIQPSEPRDSAVYFCASAPGSNTGELFFGEGSRLTVL.

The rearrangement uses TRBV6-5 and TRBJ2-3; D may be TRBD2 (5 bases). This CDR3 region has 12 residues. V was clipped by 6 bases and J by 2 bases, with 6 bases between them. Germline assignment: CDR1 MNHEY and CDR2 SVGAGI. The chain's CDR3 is CASRRDTDTQYF. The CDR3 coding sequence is TGTGCCAGCAGGAGGGACACAGATACGCAGTATTTT.

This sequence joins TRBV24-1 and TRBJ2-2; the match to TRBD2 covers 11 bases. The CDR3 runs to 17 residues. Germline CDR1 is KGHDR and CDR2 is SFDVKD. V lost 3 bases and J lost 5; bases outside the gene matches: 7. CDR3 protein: CATSDALAGGRTGELFF. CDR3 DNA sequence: TGTGCCACCAGTGATGCCCTAGCGGGGGGCCGAACCGGGGAGCTGTTTTTT.

This chain's CDR3 is CASSQVGGGTTGELFF. Written as DNA, the CDR3 is TGCGCCAGCAGCCAAGTTGGGGGAGGAACAACCGGGGAGCTGTTTTTT. The chain uses TRBV4-1 and TRBJ2-2, with D possibly matching TRBD2 (6 bases). CDR3 size: 16 residues. Trimming pared 1 base from V and 5 bases from J, leaving 14 bases between. CDR1 is MGHRA, CDR2 YSYEKL, per germline.

DNA of the CDR3: TGTGCCAGCAGCGGGGGTACGGAAAAACTGTTTTTT. It encodes CASSGGTEKLFF. The rearrangement uses TRBV12-3 or TRBV12-4 and TRBJ1-4; D perhaps matches TRBD1 (5 bases). The CDR3 sequence is 12 residues long. Trimming pared 6 bases from V and 8 bases from J, leaving 10 bases between.

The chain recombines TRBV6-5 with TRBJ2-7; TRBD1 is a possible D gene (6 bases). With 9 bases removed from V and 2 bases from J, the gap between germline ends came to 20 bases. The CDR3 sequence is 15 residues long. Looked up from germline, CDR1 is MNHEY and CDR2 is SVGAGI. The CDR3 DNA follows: TGTGCCAGTTCCTTATCCAGGGGTTTGACCTACGAGCAGTACTTC. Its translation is CASSLSRGLTYEQYF.